This TCR beta chain was documented in a study of blood T cells in healthy people across ages. PCR was performed a second time for about 6 to 11 cycles using a sample-barcoded 5' primer and a J-beta primer mix. Each CDR3 protein is one row after TCRdb ran MiXCR on the 5' RACE reads. There are 870,000 or so distinct CDR3 sequences in the sample; around 30% occur only once, and 17% lies in the top ten. Germline V gene data show CDR1 as SEHNR and CDR2 as FQNEAQ (reference sequence). Deletions cut 5 bases from V and 4 bases from J, with 11 bases between. This CDR3 has 13 amino acids. This clonotype was seen ten or more times.

The sequenced sample consisted of blood. This chain joins TRBV7-9 and TRBJ1-2; a possible D gene is TRBD1 (6 bases). This receptor was identified in a woman of 80 years or more in good health. As DNA, the CDR3 is TGTGCCAGCAGCCAGGACAGTACCTATGGCTACACCTTC. This codes for CASSQDSTYGYTF.